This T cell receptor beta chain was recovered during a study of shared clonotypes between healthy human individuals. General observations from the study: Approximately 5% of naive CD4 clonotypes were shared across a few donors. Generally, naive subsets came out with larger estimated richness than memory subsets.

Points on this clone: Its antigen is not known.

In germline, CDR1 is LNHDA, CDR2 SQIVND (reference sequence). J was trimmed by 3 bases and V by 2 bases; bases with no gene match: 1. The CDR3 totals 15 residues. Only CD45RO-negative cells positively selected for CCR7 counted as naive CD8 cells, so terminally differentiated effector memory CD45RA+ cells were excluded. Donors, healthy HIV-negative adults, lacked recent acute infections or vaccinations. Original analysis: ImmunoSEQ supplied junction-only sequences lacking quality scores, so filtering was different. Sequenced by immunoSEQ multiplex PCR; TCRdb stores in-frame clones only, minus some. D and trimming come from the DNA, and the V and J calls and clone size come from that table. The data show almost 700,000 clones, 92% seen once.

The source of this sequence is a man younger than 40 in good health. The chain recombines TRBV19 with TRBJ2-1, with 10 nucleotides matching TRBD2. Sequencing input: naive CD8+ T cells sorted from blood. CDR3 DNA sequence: TGTGCCAGTAGTATACTAGCGGGAGACTACAATGAGCAGTTCTTC. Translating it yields CASSILAGDYNEQFF.